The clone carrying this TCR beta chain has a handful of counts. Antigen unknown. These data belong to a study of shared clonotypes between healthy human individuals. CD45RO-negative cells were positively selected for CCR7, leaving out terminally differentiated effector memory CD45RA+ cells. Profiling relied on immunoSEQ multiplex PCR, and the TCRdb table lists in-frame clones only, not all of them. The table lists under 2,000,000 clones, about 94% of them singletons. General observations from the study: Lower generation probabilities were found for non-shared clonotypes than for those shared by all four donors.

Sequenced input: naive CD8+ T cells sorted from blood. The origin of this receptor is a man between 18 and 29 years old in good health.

CDR3 sequence: CASSPTGADTQYF. The CDR3 DNA reads TGTGCCAGCAGCCCGACAGGGGCAGATACGCAGTATTTT. The chain employs TRBV14 and TRBJ2-3; 8 bases are a match to TRBD1. CDR3 length: 13 amino acids. The germline gives CDR1 SGHDN, CDR2 FVKESK. Trimming cost V 4 bases and J 4 bases; bases outside gene matches: 1.